Sequencing of this T cell receptor beta chain was carried out in a study of identical twins. Germline CDR1 and CDR2: SEHNR and FQNEAQ (reference sequence). Between the trimmed V and J ends, which lost 4 bases and 1 base, there was a span of 16 bases. The CDR3 contains 17 residues. TCRdb reprocessed the 5' RACE reads with MiXCR, giving one entry per CDR3 protein. The sample has some 600,000 distinct CDR3 sequences, around 7.4% seen once. The same sample was also studied in work on yellow fever vaccine responses in identical twins.

The sequence derives from a woman aged 18-30 years in good health. V gene TRBV7-9 combines with J gene TRBJ2-2, with no clear D. Sequencing was performed on PBMCs. For the CDR3, the DNA is TGTGCCAGCAGCTCTCATGACTGGGATTGGAACACCGGGGAGCTGTTTTTT. Protein product: CASSSHDWDWNTGELFF.